The clone carrying this T cell receptor (beta chain) was observed a handful of times. Its antigen is still unknown. The authors produced TCR alpha and TCR beta cDNA libraries with sample barcodes and UMIs by 5'RACE using constant-segment primers. MiXCR, run by TCRdb on the 5' RACE reads, gives a single entry per CDR3 protein. Here the sample spans about 150,000 distinct CDR3 sequences, approximately 12% being singletons. The sample originates from a study of T-cell memory formation after mild COVID-19. Points from the study as a whole: Contracting CD4+ clones lay largely in CM and EM, with CD8+ ones residing in EMRA. Cross-reactive memory seemingly joined, as some responding clones were found in pre-infection memory.

Trimming cost V 10 bases and J 0 bases, with 12 bases left between them. In germline, CDR1 is ENHRY, CDR2 SYGVKD. The CDR3 sequence is 13 residues long. This receptor was identified in a man aged 18 to 29 who had mild COVID-19 (a few samples of this study predate the infection). Cell type and time point are not known. Sequenced material: PBMCs or a T cell subset sorted from them (not recorded which). This chain links TRBV10-3 with TRBJ1-1; D might be TRBD1 (6 bases). CDR3 DNA: TGTGCCACACACCAGGGGCTGAACACTGAAGCTTTCTTT. This gives the protein CATHQGLNTEAFF.